One sample yielded the 9 T cell receptor beta chains listed below, sequenced in a study of blood T cell repertoires in COVID-19. TCRdb's copy holds only in-frame clones and misses some; the assay was immunoSEQ multiplex PCR. The sample shows approximately 150,000 clones, 89% of them seen only once. Sequencing was carried out using peripheral blood. Every receptor here comes from a human donor in a cohort sampled during active COVID-19.

This chain uses TRBV11-3 with TRBJ2-1; 9 positions match TRBD1. Germline CDR1 and CDR2: SGHNT and YENEEA. The V gene end was trimmed by 5 bases and the J gene end by 4 bases; junction bases not matched to a gene: 12. The CDR3 runs to 17 residues. The DNA of the CDR3 is TGTGCCAGCAGCAATGACCCCGGGACAGGGTTATACAATGAGCAGTTCTTC. This translates into CASSNDPGTGLYNEQFF.

The genes are TRBV10-1 and TRBJ2-7; D is ambiguous. The CDR3 is 13 residues long. The germline V gene encodes CDR1 WNHNN and CDR2 SYGVQD (reference sequence). Deletions cut 3 bases from V and 6 bases from J, with 12 bases between. The CDR3 here is CASSETGTVEQYF. CDR3 in DNA: TGCGCCAGCAGTGAAACCGGTACGGTCGAGCAGTACTTC.

This clone was observed a single time. The chain has TRBV7-7 and TRBJ2-7; 9 bases are a match to TRBD1. The CDR3 spans 16 residues. After removal of 5 bases from V and 2 bases from J, the junction contained 10 bases not matched to a gene. CDR1 is SSHAT, CDR2 FNYEAQ, per germline (reference sequence). CDR3 in DNA: TGTGCCAGCAGCCCAAAAACCGGGACAGGGACCTACGAGCAGTACTTC. Translating it yields CASSPKTGTGTYEQYF. The variable domain in full, with the rest retrieved from reference TRBV7-7 and TRBJ2-7, is GAGVSQSPRYKVTKRGQDVTLRCDPISSHATLYWYQQALGQGPEFLTYFNYEAQPDKSGLPSDRFSAERPEGSISTLTIQRTEQRDSAMYRCASSPKTGTGTYEQYFGPGTRLTVT.

This clone was observed a few times. The chain carries TRBV5-1 and TRBJ2-1; D is possibly TRBD2 (5 bases). The CDR3 length is 14 residues. Germline-derived CDR1 and CDR2 are SGHRS and YFSETQ. Trimming took 0 bases from V and 2 from J, leaving 6 bases between them. CDR3 bases: TGCGCCAGCAGCTTGGCCGGGACCTACAATGAGCAGTTCTTC. Translating it yields CASSLAGTYNEQFF.

The V and J genes are TRBV5-1 and TRBJ1-4; TRBD1 agrees at 9 bases. The germline gives CDR1 SGHRS, CDR2 YFSETQ. This CDR3 contains 15 residues. Trimming removed 4 bases from V and 6 bases from J; junction bases left unmatched: 7. The CDR3 nucleotides are TGCGCCAGCAGCCCAAGACAGGGGGTTTATGAAAAACTGTTTTTT. As protein: CASSPRQGVYEKLFF.

The chain recombines TRBV4-2 with TRBJ2-7; weak D call: TRBD1 (8 bases). Trimming took off 4 bases at V and 3 bases at J, with 13 bases between the two ends. This CDR3 has 14 amino acids. Germline V gene lookup returns CDR1 LGHNA and CDR2 YNFKEQ. The CDR3 sequence: CASSRAGQVYEQYF. The CDR3, as DNA: TGTGCCAGCAGCCGAGCGGGACAGGTCTACGAGCAGTACTTC.

The chain carries TRBV6-5 and TRBJ2-2; TRBD1 is a possible D gene (6 bases). CDR3 length: 15 amino acids. V lost 6 bases to trimming and J lost 1 base, with 12 bases between them. Germline V gene sequence: CDR1 MNHEY, CDR2 SVGAGI. CDR3 sequence: CASRAEQGNTGELFF. DNA of the CDR3: TGTGCCAGCAGGGCCGAACAGGGGAACACCGGGGAGCTGTTTTTT.

This chain connects TRBV11-2 to TRBJ1-4; D unresolved. Deletions cut 4 bases from V and 8 bases from J, with 5 bases between. The CDR3 runs to 11 residues. Germline V gene sequence: CDR1 SGHAT, CDR2 FQNNGV. The CDR3 DNA reads as TGTGCCAGCAGCTCCTACGAAAAACTGTTTTTT. Protein: CASSSYEKLFF. Together with reference TRBV11-2 and TRBJ1-4, the CDR3 gives the full variable domain: EAGVAQSPRYKIIEKRQSVAFWCNPISGHATLYWYQQILGQGPKLLIQFQNNGVVDDSQLPKDRFSAERLKGVDSTLKIQPAKLEDSAVYLCASSSYEKLFFGSGTQLSVL.

This chain joins TRBV7-9 and TRBJ2-3; 7 positions match TRBD2. The germline V gene has CDR1 SEHNR and CDR2 FQNEAQ (reference sequence). The V gene end was trimmed by 8 bases and the J gene end by 5 bases; junction bases not matched to a gene: 13. This CDR3 spans 15 amino acids. The CDR3 DNA is TGTGCCAGCGCCTCAGACCCTGGGGGGGGAGATACGCAGTATTTT. Protein sequence: CASASDPGGGDTQYF.